This T cell receptor beta chain came from a study of blood T cells in healthy people across ages. Overall study findings and caveats: Long-lived donors exceeded aged donors in naive CD4+ cells and diversity.

Germline CDR1 DFQATT, CDR2 SNEGSKA (reference sequence). The CDR3 has 14 residues. V was cut by 0 bases and J by 5 bases, with 12 bases left in between. A J-beta primer mix and a sample-barcoded 5' primer were used in a second PCR of roughly 6 to 11 cycles. Each cDNA molecule received a tag from a template-switch adaptor that had 12 random nucleotides. A single record per CDR3 protein comes from TCRdb applying MiXCR to the 5' RACE reads. The sample has 550,000 to 750,000 distinct CDR3 sequences; under 25% are singletons. This clonotype was picked up a small number of times. What it binds is unknown. Each sample gave at least 6.5 million isolated PBMCs. Per individual sample, total RNA of at least 5 micrograms was extracted.

This TCR came from a man aged 65-85 years in good health. Sequenced: blood. The V and J genes are TRBV20-1 and TRBJ2-3; no reliable D call. CDR3 DNA: TGCAGTGCTAGAGATCCTAGGCTGGGAGATACGCAGTATTTT. This translates into CSARDPRLGDTQYF.